This TCR beta chain appears in the sequencing data of a study of blood T cells in healthy people across ages. Findings of the study overall: Compared with aged donors, long-lived donors showed fewer expanded clones, suggesting selection.

Next came a second PCR, run for roughly 6 to 11 cycles, which used a sample-barcoded 5' primer along with a J-beta primer mix. TCRdb used MiXCR to reprocess the 5' RACE reads, holding one entry per CDR3 protein. The sample holds under 2 million distinct CDR3 sequences, about 32% seen once. The CDR3 spans 16 residues. V lost 2 bases, J lost 4 bases, and 8 bases stayed unmatched. Germline V gene lookup returns CDR1 SEHNR and CDR2 FQNEAQ (reference sequence). Note on this clonotype: What it recognizes is unknown.

The J gene is TRBJ2-5, the V gene TRBV7-9, with 9 bases fitting TRBD2. The source of this sequence is a woman aged 25-40 years in good health. Sequencing was carried out using blood. The CDR3 DNA reads as TGTGCCAGCAGCTTATTGGAGCGGGAGGCGGGAGAGACCCAGTACTTC. This gives the protein CASSLLEREAGETQYF.